This T cell receptor (beta chain) was retrieved from a study of shared clonotypes between healthy human individuals. Study details: The donor pool was made up of two women and a few men aged 18 to 49.

CD4+ cell separation produced CD45RA+ naive and CD45RA-negative memory subsets. Study outcomes and limitations: Naive subsets generally had larger estimated richness than memory subsets. The sampled material consisted only of blood, and tissue repertoires are likely to differ.

Here immunoSEQ multiplex PCR was the method, and the copy in TCRdb shows in-frame clones only, minus some. The sample contains about 230,000 clones, over 60% of which appear only once. The CDR3 length is 14 residues. V lost 4 bases, J lost 4 bases, and 4 bases stayed unmatched. The germline V gene has CDR1 SGHTS and CDR2 YDEGEE. In regard to this clone: Its target is not known.

The genes are TRBV5-8 and TRBJ2-5, with 10 bases lining up with TRBD2. Sample: memory CD4+ T cells sorted from blood. Noted subset: CD45RA-negative fraction. This sequence was found in a young man in good health. The CDR3 spells CASSLGTSVETQYF. The CDR3 nucleotides are TGTGCCAGCAGCCTGGGGACTAGCGTAGAGACCCAGTACTTC.